The 7 T cell receptor beta chains listed next were all sequenced from one sample in a study of type 1 regulatory T cells. Via MiXCR, TCRdb re-called the reads, giving one row per CDR3 protein. Here the sample spans about 24,000 distinct CDR3 sequences, 72% being singletons. Which antigens these TCRs recognize remains unknown. Input material: cultured T cells, either the whole culture or a sorted T cell fraction (not recorded which). Noted subset: Tr1-enriched cell product generated in vitro against host alloantigens. The receptor set was obtained from a human donor in good health.

This clonotype was observed once. The J gene is TRBJ2-7, the V gene TRBV20-1; 7 bases are a match to TRBD1. Germline assignment: CDR1 DFQATT and CDR2 SNEGSKA (reference sequence). This CDR3 comprises 15 residues. CDR3 DNA sequence: TGCAGCAGTGCCCCGACAGGGCAGAGCTCCTACGAGCAGTACTTC. The encoded protein is CSSAPTGQSSYEQYF.

The chain couples TRBV5-1 to TRBJ2-7; no clear D. CDR3 length equals 12 residues. The V end was cut by 1 base, the J end by 0 bases, with 2 bases between. Germline-derived CDR1 and CDR2 are SGHRS and YFSETQ. CDR3 nucleotide sequence: TGCGCCAGCAGCTTGAGCTCCTACGAGCAGTACTTC. Protein: CASSLSSYEQYF. Based on the CDR3 plus reference TRBV5-1 and TRBJ2-7, the full variable domain is KAGVTQTPRYLIKTRGQQVTLSCSPISGHRSVSWYQQTPGQGLQFLFEYFSETQRNKGNFPGRFSGRQFSNSRSEMNVSTLELGDSALYLCASSLSSYEQYFGPGTRLTVT.

The table lists this clonotype with a count of one. This chain connects TRBV2 to TRBJ1-5, with TRBD1 identical over 10 bases. The germline CDR1 and CDR2 sequences are SNHLY and FYNNEI. The ends lost 6 bases at V and 2 bases at J; junction bases unmatched: 4. The CDR3 has 15 amino acids. The CDR3 DNA reads as TGTGCCAGCAGAGCCGGGACAGGGGGCAATCAGCCCCAGCATTTT. It yields the protein CASRAGTGGNQPQHF. Combining the CDR3 with reference TRBV2 and TRBJ1-5 gives the whole variable domain EPEVTQTPSHQVTQMGQEVILRCVPISNHLYFYWYRQILGQKVEFLVSFYNNEISEKSEIFDDQFSVERPDGSNFTLKIRSTKLEDSAMYFCASRAGTGGNQPQHFGDGTRLSIL.

Of note for this clonotype: This could be a read error, since a much larger clone is one nucleotide away. The chain combines TRBV10-3 with TRBJ2-1; D may be TRBD1 or TRBD2 (5 bases each). The germline gives CDR1 ENHRY, CDR2 SYGVKD. V was shortened by 5 bases and J by 2 bases, with 10 bases between the two germline ends. This CDR3 contains 14 residues. CDR3 amino acids: CAISSGRPYNEQFF. The DNA for the CDR3 is TGTGCCATCAGTTCAGGGAGACCCTACAATGAGCAGTTCTTC.

The chain employs TRBV7-9 and TRBJ1-2; D possibly corresponds to TRBD1 (6 bases). V shed 6 bases and J shed 4 bases, with 12 bases lying between them. The germline V gene has CDR1 SEHNR and CDR2 FQNEAQ (reference sequence). The CDR3 extends over 13 amino acids. DNA for the CDR3: TGTGCCAGCAGGCCTACAGGGACCTATGGCTACACCTTC. Translation: CASRPTGTYGYTF.

V is TRBV11-2 and J is TRBJ2-1; perhaps D is TRBD1 or TRBD2 (7 bases each). This CDR3 has 13 residues. V gave up 3 bases and J gave up 15 bases, with 18 bases separating them. Germline loops: CDR1 SGHAT, CDR2 FQNNGV. In nucleotides, the CDR3 is TGTGCCAGCAGCTTGGAGGGGGCGGGGGCCCGGTTCTTC. Translated: CASSLEGAGARFF.

The chain carries TRBV3-1 and TRBJ2-1, with D possibly TRBD2 on 6 matching bases. V was pared by 4 bases and J by 4 bases, with 14 bases between. The CDR3 length is 15 residues. Germline values: CDR1 LGHDT, CDR2 YNNKEL (reference sequence). This chain's CDR3 is CASSPPGLAYNEQFF. DNA for the CDR3: TGTGCCAGCAGCCCCCCGGGACTCGCTTACAATGAGCAGTTCTTC.